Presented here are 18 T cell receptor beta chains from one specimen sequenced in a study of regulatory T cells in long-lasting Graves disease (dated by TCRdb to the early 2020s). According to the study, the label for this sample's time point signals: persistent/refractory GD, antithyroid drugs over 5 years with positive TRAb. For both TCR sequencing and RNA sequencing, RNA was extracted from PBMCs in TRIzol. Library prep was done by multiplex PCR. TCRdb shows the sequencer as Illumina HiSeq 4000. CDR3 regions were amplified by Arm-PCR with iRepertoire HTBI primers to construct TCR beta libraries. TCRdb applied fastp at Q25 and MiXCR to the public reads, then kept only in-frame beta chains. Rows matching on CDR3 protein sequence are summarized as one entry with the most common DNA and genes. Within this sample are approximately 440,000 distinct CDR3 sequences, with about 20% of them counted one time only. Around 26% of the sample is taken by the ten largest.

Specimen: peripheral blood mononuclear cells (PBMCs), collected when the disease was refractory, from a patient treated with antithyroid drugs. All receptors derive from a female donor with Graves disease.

The CDR3 sequence is CASTIRDINSPLHF. CDR3 bases: TGTGCCAGTACGATCCGGGATATTAATTCACCCCTCCACTTT. The rearrangement uses TRBV28 and TRBJ1-6; D remains unclear. Germline V CDR1 and CDR2: MDHEN, SYDVKM. V shed 9 bases and J shed 6 bases, with 15 bases lying between them. The CDR3 is 14 amino acids.

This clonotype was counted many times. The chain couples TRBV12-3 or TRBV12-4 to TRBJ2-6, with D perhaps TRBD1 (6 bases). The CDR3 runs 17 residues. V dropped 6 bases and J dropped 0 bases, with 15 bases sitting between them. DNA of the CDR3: TGTGCCAGCAGCTTTAGGGGGACACACTCTGGGGCCAACGTCCTGACTTTC. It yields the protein CASSFRGTHSGANVLTF.

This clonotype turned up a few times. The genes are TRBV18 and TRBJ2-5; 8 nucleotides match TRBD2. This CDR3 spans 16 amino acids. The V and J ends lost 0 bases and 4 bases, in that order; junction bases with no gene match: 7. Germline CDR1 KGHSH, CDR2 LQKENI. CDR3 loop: CASSPPAVAGPETQYF. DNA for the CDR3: TGTGCCAGCTCACCACCCGCAGTAGCGGGACCAGAGACCCAGTACTTC. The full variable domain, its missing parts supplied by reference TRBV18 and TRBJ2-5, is NAGVMQNPRHLVRRRGQEARLRCSPMKGHSHVYWYRQLPEEGLKFMVYLQKENIIDESGMPKERFSAEFPKEGPSILRIQQVVRGDSAAYFCASSPPAVAGPETQYFGPGTRLLVL.

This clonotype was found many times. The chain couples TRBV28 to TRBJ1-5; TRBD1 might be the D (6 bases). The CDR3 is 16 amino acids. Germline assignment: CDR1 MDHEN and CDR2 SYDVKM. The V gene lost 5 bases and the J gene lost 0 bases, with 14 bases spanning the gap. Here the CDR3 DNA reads TGTGCCAGCAGTCCAGGGACACCTATTAGCAATCAGCCCCAGCATTTT. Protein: CASSPGTPISNQPQHF.

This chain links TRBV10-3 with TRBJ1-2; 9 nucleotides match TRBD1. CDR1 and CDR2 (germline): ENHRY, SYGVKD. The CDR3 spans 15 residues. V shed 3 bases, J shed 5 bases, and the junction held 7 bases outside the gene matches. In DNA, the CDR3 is TGTGCCATCAGTGACTCGACAGGGGGTTCGTATGGCTACACCTTC. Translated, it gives CAISDSTGGSYGYTF.

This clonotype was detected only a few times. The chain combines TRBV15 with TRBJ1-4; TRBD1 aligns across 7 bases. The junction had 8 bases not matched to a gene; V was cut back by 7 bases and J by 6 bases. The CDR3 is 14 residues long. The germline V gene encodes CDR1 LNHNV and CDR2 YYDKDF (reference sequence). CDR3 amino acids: CATTKDRVDEKLFF. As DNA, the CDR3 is TGTGCCACCACCAAAGACAGGGTGGATGAAAAACTGTTTTTT.

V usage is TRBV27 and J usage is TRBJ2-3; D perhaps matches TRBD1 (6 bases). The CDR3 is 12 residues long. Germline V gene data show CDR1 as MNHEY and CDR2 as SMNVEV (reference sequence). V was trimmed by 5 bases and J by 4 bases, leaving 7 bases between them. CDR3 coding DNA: TGTGCCAGCAGTCGACAGGCAGATACGCAGTATTTT. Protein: CASSRQADTQYF.

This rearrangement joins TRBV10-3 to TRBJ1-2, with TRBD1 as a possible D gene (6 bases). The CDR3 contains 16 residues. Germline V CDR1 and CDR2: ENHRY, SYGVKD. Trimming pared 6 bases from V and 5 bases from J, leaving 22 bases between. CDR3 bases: TGTGCCATCAGAGATTTGAGGGGGGGGATTGCGTATGGCTACACCTTC. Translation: CAIRDLRGGIAYGYTF.

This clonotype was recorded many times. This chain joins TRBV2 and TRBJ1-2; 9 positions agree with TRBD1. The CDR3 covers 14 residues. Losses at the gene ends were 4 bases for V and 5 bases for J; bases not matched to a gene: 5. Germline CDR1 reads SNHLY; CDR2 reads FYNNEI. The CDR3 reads CASSGRTGAYGYTF. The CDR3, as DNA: TGTGCCAGCAGTGGGAGGACAGGGGCATATGGCTACACCTTC.

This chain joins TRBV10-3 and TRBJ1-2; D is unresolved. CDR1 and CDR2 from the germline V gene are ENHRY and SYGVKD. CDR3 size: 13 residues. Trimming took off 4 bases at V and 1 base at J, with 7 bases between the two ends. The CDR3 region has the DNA TGTGCCATCAGTGGGCAGAATAACTATGGCTACACCTTC. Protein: CAISGQNNYGYTF.

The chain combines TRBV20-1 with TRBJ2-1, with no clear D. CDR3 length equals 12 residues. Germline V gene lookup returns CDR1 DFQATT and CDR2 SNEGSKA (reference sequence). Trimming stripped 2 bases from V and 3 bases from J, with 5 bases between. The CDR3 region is CSARRDYNEQFF. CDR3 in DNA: TGCAGTGCTAGAAGGGACTACAATGAGCAGTTCTTC.

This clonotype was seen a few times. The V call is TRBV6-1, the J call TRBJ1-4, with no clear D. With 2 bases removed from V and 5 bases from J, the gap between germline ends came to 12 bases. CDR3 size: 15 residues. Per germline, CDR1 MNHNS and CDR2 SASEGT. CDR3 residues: CASSESRRRNEKLFF. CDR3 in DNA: TGTGCCAGCAGTGAAAGTCGGCGGCGAAATGAAAAACTGTTTTTT.

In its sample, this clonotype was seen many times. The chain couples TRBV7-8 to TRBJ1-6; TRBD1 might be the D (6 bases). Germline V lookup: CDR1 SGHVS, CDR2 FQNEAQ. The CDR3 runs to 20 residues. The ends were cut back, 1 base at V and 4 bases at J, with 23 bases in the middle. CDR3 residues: CASSLVVFLRRDTYNSPLHF. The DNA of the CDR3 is TGTGCCAGCAGCTTAGTTGTCTTTTTGCGTCGGGACACTTATAATTCACCCCTCCACTTT. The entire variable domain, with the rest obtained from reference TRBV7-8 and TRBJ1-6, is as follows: GAGVSQSPRYKVAKRGQDVALRCDPISGHVSLFWYQQALGQGPEFLTYFQNEAQLDKSGLPSDRFFAERPEGSVSTLKIQRTQQEDSAVYLCASSLVVFLRRDTYNSPLHFGNGTRLTVT.

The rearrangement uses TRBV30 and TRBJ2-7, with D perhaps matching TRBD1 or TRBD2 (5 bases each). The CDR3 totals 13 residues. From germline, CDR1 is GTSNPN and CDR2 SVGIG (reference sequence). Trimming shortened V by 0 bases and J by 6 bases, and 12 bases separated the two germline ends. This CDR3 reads CAWSVWGIGEQYF. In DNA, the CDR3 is TGTGCCTGGAGTGTATGGGGGATCGGCGAGCAGTACTTC.

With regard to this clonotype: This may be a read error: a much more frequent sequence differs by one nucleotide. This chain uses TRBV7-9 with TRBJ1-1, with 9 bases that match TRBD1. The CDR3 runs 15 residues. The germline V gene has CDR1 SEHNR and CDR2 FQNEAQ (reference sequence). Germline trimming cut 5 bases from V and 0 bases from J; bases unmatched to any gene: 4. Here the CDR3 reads CASSPGTGMNTEAFF. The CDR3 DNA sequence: TGTGCCAGCAGCCCTGGGACAGGGATGAACACTGAAGCTTTCTTT.

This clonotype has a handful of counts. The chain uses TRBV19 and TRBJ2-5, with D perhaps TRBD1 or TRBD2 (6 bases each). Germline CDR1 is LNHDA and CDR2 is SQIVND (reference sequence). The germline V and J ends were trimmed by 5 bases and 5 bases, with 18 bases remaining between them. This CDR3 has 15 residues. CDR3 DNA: TGTGCCAGTAGTTTTGTCTCGGGGGCTGGGGAGACCCAGTACTTC. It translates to CASSFVSGAGETQYF.

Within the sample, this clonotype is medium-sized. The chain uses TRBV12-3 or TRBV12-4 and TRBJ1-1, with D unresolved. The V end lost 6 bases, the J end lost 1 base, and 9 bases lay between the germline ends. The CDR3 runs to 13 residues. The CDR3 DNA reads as TGTGCCAGCAGCTTAACTGAGAACACTGAAGCTTTCTTT. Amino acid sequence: CASSLTENTEAFF.

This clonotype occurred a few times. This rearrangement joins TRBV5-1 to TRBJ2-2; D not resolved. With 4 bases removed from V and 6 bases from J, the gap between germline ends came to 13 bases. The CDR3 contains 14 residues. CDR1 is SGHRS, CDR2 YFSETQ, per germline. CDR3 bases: TGCGCCAGCAGCAAAAACGATCCCGCCGGGGAGCTGTTTTTT. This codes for CASSKNDPAGELFF.